Listed here is a single T cell receptor (beta chain). There are a few counts of this clonotype. Its antigen target is currently unknown. Nothing much larger sits one base from this clone, and base qualities are not available. The library was produced with PCR. Reads for this sample came from an Illumina HiSeq 2500. Molecular barcoding was employed in the preparation of TCR libraries, with unique molecular identifiers being used to normalize TCRbeta repertoire quantification. TCRdb reran the public reads through fastp at Q25 and MiXCR, keeping productive beta chains. Entries that share a CDR3 protein sequence are merged under the most common genes and DNA. The table for this sample lists around 500,000 distinct CDR3 sequences; around 23% of them were counted only once. The ten largest clones capture 14% of the sample. The treatment or condition label, as the study defines it: allogeneic hematopoietic cell transplantation with graft depleted of TCRalphabeta T cells and CD19 B cells. The transplant recipients were children given TCRalphabeta/CD19-depleted allogeneic hematopoietic cell grafts.

The CDR3, cysteine through phenylalanine, is 16 amino acids long. The read is trimmed to its CDR3 DNA, 48 bases read in frame from base 1. Sequences DFQATT (CDR1) and SNEGSKA (CDR2) are obtained from the germline V gene (reference sequence). V has 3 bases trimmed and J has 4 bases trimmed; junction bases matching no gene number 11. The record originates from a study of T-cell reconstitution after alpha-beta-depleted transplantation in children (TCRdb year 2016). Turning to the overall study: Using TCR repertoire profiling, the study followed T-cell immune reconstitution in a quantitative way in children after TCRalphabeta/CD19-depleted allogeneic hematopoietic cell transplantation.

Study-wide findings and limitations: In some patients, the high TCRbeta diversity seen at day 60 was put down to recipient T cells and intrathymic progenitors that had survived conditioning. Hyperexpanded clone frequencies declined over subsequent months; after one year, T-cell counts and TCRbeta diversity were mostly attributed to newly produced T cells. The apparently early alphabetaT-cell count recovery about two months after transplant was reportedly dependent on only several hundred rapidly expanded clones derived from non-depleted graft cells.

This sequence originates from a boy younger than two who had a stem cell transplant for acute myeloid leukemia, so the T cells may come from the graft donor. The sequencing used PBMCs, mostly from graft donor cells, collected 360 days after TCRalphabeta/CD19-depleted stem cell transplant. The chain joins TRBV20-1 to TRBJ2-7, and TRBD2 aligns with 11 junction nucleotides. The nucleotide sequence is given as TGCAGTGCTAGTAGCCTAGCGGGGGGCCGGCTTTACGAGCAGTACTTC. This gives the protein CSASSLAGGRLYEQYF.